This section outlines one T cell receptor beta chain sequence together with its context. Source study methods: Counts of nucleated cells, estimated from reference gene primer amplification, were obtained. Assay used: immunoSEQ multiplex PCR; TCRdb lists only in-frame clones, some missing. D and trimming come from the DNA, and the V and J calls and clone size come from that table. The repertoire holds some 220,000 clones, with around 86% as singletons. Seattle's enrolled individuals joined amid active infection and were then monitored longitudinally. CDR1 is MDHEN and CDR2 is SYDVKM in the germline V gene. The CDR3 covers 12 residues. V gave up 5 bases and J gave up 6 bases, with 10 bases separating them. This specimen belongs to a study of blood T cell repertoires in COVID-19. Turning to the study itself: Italy, Spain and the United States were the sources of the convalescent and acute COVID-19 samples. Sources were T cells, B-cell-depleted T cells, or PBMCs; the material itself was cDNA or gDNA.

This chain joins TRBV28 and TRBJ1-1; D may be TRBD1 (6 bases). The sequence came from a woman aged 70-85 years with COVID-19, enrolled during active disease. Sample: peripheral blood. The CDR3: CASSQQGPEAFF. The CDR3 DNA sequence: TGTGCCAGCAGTCAACAGGGACCTGAAGCTTTCTTT.